The 12 T cell receptor beta chains listed next were all sequenced from one sample in a study of beta chain features in type 1 diabetes. Broader study findings: A moderate, significant TCRB CDR3 shortening appeared in type 1 diabetes across four CD4+ subsets.

Their specific antigens are unknown. Since all of the isolated RNA was reverse transcribed, expressed TCRB transcripts were what got sequenced. Clones were read by immunoSEQ multiplex PCR, and TCRdb kept only the in-frame ones, dropping some. Of about 280,000 clones listed, approximately 16% are singletons. Sequencing used naive CD4+ T cells from blood. These receptors all come from a young man with type 1 diabetes.

The J gene is TRBJ1-4, the V gene TRBV13; D is possibly TRBD1 (6 bases). The germline CDR1 and CDR2 sequences are PRHDT and FYEKMQ (reference sequence). The length of the CDR3 is 12 residues. V lost 4 bases and J 17 bases, leaving 17 bases between the germline ends. Here the CDR3 reads CASSSTRQDPFF. Written as DNA, the CDR3 is TGTGCCAGCAGCTCGACTCGACAGGACCCATTTTTT.

This clone turned up a few times. The chain employs TRBV5-4 and TRBJ1-1; D gene uncertain. Trimming left V 4 bases short and J 0 bases short, with 7 bases between. Germline V gene sequence: CDR1 SGHNT, CDR2 YYREEE (reference sequence). This CDR3 has 13 amino acids. CDR3 coding DNA: TGTGCCAGCAGCGGTACTTTGAACACTGAAGCTTTCTTT. Its protein product is CASSGTLNTEAFF.

This clone was detected only a few times. The chain recombines TRBV27 with TRBJ2-1, with 9 nucleotides matching TRBD2. CDR3 length equals 17 residues. The V segment lost 4 bases and the J segment 4 bases; nucleotides outside the gene matches: 11. Germline lookup yields CDR1 MNHEY and CDR2 SMNVEV (reference sequence). The CDR3, as DNA: TGTGCCAGCAGTTGGGCTAGCGGGGAACCATTTTACAATGAGCAGTTCTTC. Its protein is CASSWASGEPFYNEQFF.

The J gene is TRBJ2-7, the V gene TRBV11-2, with 7 bases identical to TRBD2. Losses at the gene ends were 2 bases for V and 3 bases for J; bases not matched to a gene: 4. The CDR3 is 14 amino acids. In germline, CDR1 is SGHAT, CDR2 FQNNGV. The CDR3 reads CASSLWGGIYEQYF. The DNA for the CDR3 is TGTGCCAGCAGCTTATGGGGGGGGATCTACGAGCAGTACTTC. Full variable domain (rest looked up from reference TRBV11-2 and TRBJ2-7): EAGVAQSPRYKIIEKRQSVAFWCNPISGHATLYWYQQILGQGPKLLIQFQNNGVVDDSQLPKDRFSAERLKGVDSTLKIQPAKLEDSAVYLCASSLWGGIYEQYFGPGTRLTVT.

J is TRBJ2-7 and V is TRBV4-1, with 8 nucleotides matching TRBD1. V dropped 4 bases and J dropped 3; count of bases not matched to a gene: 11. The length of the CDR3 is 16 residues. Germline V gene lookup returns CDR1 MGHRA and CDR2 YSYEKL. The CDR3 region has the DNA TGCGCCAGCAGCCTGGGGCCGCAGGGGGCCGTCTACGAGCAGTACTTC. Residues: CASSLGPQGAVYEQYF.

The J gene is TRBJ2-3, the V gene TRBV4-2; 9 nucleotides line up with TRBD1. Germline CDR1 LGHNA, CDR2 YNFKEQ. The trim removed 1 base at V and 8 bases at J, leaving 4 bases unmatched. CDR3 length equals 14 residues. CDR3 region: CASSQGQGVVTQYF. Written as DNA, the CDR3 is TGTGCCAGCAGCCAAGGACAGGGGGTGGTTACGCAGTATTTT.

The chain employs TRBV28 and TRBJ1-5; D not certain. Germline CDR1 and CDR2: MDHEN and SYDVKM. The CDR3 is 13 amino acids. Trimming shortened V by 1 base and J by 6 bases, and 7 bases separated the two germline ends. As DNA, the CDR3 is TGTGCCAGCAGTTTATCCCCAGGTCAGCCCCAGCATTTT. It encodes CASSLSPGQPQHF.

The chain recombines TRBV25-1 with TRBJ1-4; D remains ambiguous. Trimming left V 4 bases short and J 8 bases short, with 14 bases between. Germline CDR1 reads MGHDK; CDR2 reads SYGVNS. There are 14 residues in the CDR3. CDR3 region: CASSASVLEEKLFF. As DNA, the CDR3 is TGTGCCAGCAGTGCCTCGGTGCTTGAAGAAAAACTGTTTTTT.

CDR3 region: CASSSPRWRAYEQYF. The CDR3 region has the DNA TGTGCCAGCAGCAGTCCCCGATGGAGGGCCTACGAGCAGTACTTC. This chain uses TRBV21-1 with TRBJ2-7; TRBD2, the table's D call, was not compared with the DNA. TRBV21-1 is a pseudogene. This CDR3 is 15 amino acids long.

This clone was recorded a few times. This sequence joins TRBV5-1 and TRBJ1-2, with D hard to call. Trimming pared 4 bases from V and 8 bases from J, leaving 15 bases between. The CDR3 extends over 13 amino acids. Germline-derived CDR1 and CDR2 are SGHRS and YFSETQ. This chain's CDR3 is CASSKTGLGGYTF. Here the CDR3 DNA reads TGCGCCAGCAGCAAGACCGGACTGGGCGGCTACACCTTC.

This clone was found a few times. V gene TRBV7-2 combines with J gene TRBJ2-5; tentatively, D is TRBD1 (6 bases). V lost 3 bases and J 5 bases, leaving 16 bases between the germline ends. The CDR3 is 15 residues long. CDR1 and CDR2 from the germline V gene are SGHTA and FQGNSA. As DNA, the CDR3 is TGTGCCAGCAGCTTTTCCGGGACAATGATGGAGACCCAGTACTTC. The encoded protein is CASSFSGTMMETQYF.

V is TRBV20-1 and J is TRBJ2-5; unclear D gene. Germline CDR1 is DFQATT and CDR2 is SNEGSKA (reference sequence). This CDR3 contains 11 residues. CDR3 residues: CAYSREETQYF. In DNA form, the CDR3 reads TGCGCCTACTCTAGAGAAGAGACCCAGTACTTC.